Below, one TCR beta chain is given with its context. Its antigen is still unknown. The sample is drawn from a study of T cells after yellow fever vaccination. Germline V gene sequence: CDR1 SGHKS, CDR2 YYEKEE (reference sequence). V lost 2 bases, J lost 4 bases, and 4 bases stayed unmatched. The CDR3 extends over 16 amino acids. TCRdb independently ran MiXCR on the 5' RACE reads; one entry per CDR3 protein. Of some 320,000 distinct CDR3 sequences in the sample, approximately 4% were seen once. General study points: The secondary response was weaker but peaked faster, day 5 versus 15. Post-booster samples contained most primary-vaccination clones (around 96% CD4, approximately 88% CD8). Few clonotypes appeared in both CD4 and CD8 compartments. Sorted repertoires could include abundant contaminating clonotypes from bulk cells.

This chain links TRBV5-5 with TRBJ2-2, with TRBD2 identical over 11 bases. The sequencing used PBMCs, collected 15 days after the yellow fever booster vaccination. The TCR sequence derives from a young man who received the YFV17D yellow fever vaccine. CDR3 amino acids: CASSFSGGGITGELFF. CDR3 DNA sequence: TGTGCCAGCAGCTTTAGCGGGGGGGGGATCACCGGGGAGCTGTTTTTT.